The 19 T cell receptor beta chains listed next were all sequenced from one sample in a study of identical twins. From the 5' RACE reads, TCRdb called clonotypes with MiXCR, one entry per CDR3 protein. The sample has about 18,000 distinct CDR3 sequences, about two thirds seen once. Sequencing was carried out using memory (CD45RO+) T cells sorted from blood. These TCRs come from a woman aged 18-30 years in good health. This table probably holds off-target reads from a library built for another chain.

This clonotype has more than one count but fewer than ten. One end of the junction does not line up with germline, which may come from a read error. The chain uses TRBV6-2 or TRBV6-3 and TRBJ2-4; D possibly corresponds to TRBD2 (7 bases). The CDR3 runs to 14 residues. CDR1 is MNHEY and CDR2 is SVGEGT in the germline V gene. This CDR3 is CASSYYGGRGNMNF. CDR3 in DNA: TGTGCCAGCAGTTACTACGGGGGGCGAGGGAACATGAACTTC.

V gene TRBV6-2 or TRBV6-3 combines with J gene TRBJ2-1, with 7 nucleotides matching TRBD2. V was clipped by 6 bases and J by 6 bases; unmatched bases: 17. The CDR3 is 17 residues long. The germline V gene encodes CDR1 MNHEY and CDR2 SVGEGT. CDR3: CASRVALRWGRGNEQFF. CDR3 nucleotide sequence: TGTGCCAGCAGGGTTGCATTACGGTGGGGGAGGGGCAATGAGCAGTTCTTC.

The chain's CDR3 is CASSPGQPYEQYF. CDR3 in DNA: TGTGCCAGCAGCCCCGGCCAGCCCTACGAGCAGTACTTC. The gene calls are TRBV5-5 and TRBJ2-7; D remains ambiguous. The CDR3 spans 13 residues. Trimming took off 4 bases at V and 2 bases at J, with 10 bases between the two ends. Per germline, CDR1 SGHKS and CDR2 YYEKEE (reference sequence).

V and J are TRBV5-4 and TRBJ2-1, with a weak D call TRBD1 (5 bases). The CDR3 totals 15 residues. V was trimmed by 0 bases and J by 7 bases, leaving 14 bases between them. Germline lookup yields CDR1 SGHNT and CDR2 YYREEE (reference sequence). This CDR3 is CASSLASGIGNEQFF. The CDR3 DNA sequence: TGTGCCAGCAGCTTGGCCTCAGGGATCGGGAATGAGCAGTTCTTC. The full variable domain, rest sourced from reference TRBV5-4 and TRBJ2-1, is ETGVTQSPTHLIKTRGQQVTLRCSSQSGHNTVSWYQQALGQGPQFIFQYYREEENGRGNFPPRFSGLQFPNYSSELNVNALELDDSALYLCASSLASGIGNEQFFGPGTRLTVL.

The chain is built from TRBV11-2 and TRBJ2-3; 7 bases map to TRBD1. V gave up 5 bases and J gave up 2 bases; unmatched junction bases: 13. Per germline, CDR1 SGHAT and CDR2 FQNNGV. This CDR3 comprises 17 residues. CDR3 nucleotides: TGTGCCAGCAGCCGTACAGGGGCTCAACGATACACAGATACGCAGTATTTT. It yields the protein CASSRTGAQRYTDTQYF. Using reference TRBV11-2 and TRBJ2-3 for the parts outside the CDR3, the full variable domain is EAGVAQSPRYKIIEKRQSVAFWCNPISGHATLYWYQQILGQGPKLLIQFQNNGVVDDSQLPKDRFSAERLKGVDSTLKIQPAKLEDSAVYLCASSRTGAQRYTDTQYFGPGTRLTVL.

The rearrangement uses TRBV20-1 and TRBJ2-1, with 7 bases that match TRBD2. The CDR3 covers 15 residues. V shed 4 bases, J shed 3 bases, and the junction held 9 bases outside the gene matches. The germline V gene has CDR1 DFQATT and CDR2 SNEGSKA (reference sequence). The CDR3 DNA reads TGCAGTGCTAACGATGCGGGAGCAGGCTACAATGAGCAGTTCTTC. Translating gives CSANDAGAGYNEQFF.

The V and J genes are TRBV5-1 and TRBJ2-3; D remains ambiguous. The CDR3 sequence is 12 residues long. CDR1 is SGHRS and CDR2 is YFSETQ in the germline V gene. V was cut by 4 bases and J by 9 bases, with 12 bases left in between. As DNA, the CDR3 is TGCGCCAGCAGCCAAGACTCAGGAACGCAGTATTTT. Its protein is CASSQDSGTQYF.

This clonotype has more than one count but fewer than ten. The chain carries TRBV12-3 or TRBV12-4 and TRBJ2-1, with D possibly being TRBD2 (5 bases). CDR3 length equals 13 residues. Trimming took off 5 bases at V and 5 bases at J, with 10 bases between the two ends. The CDR3 spells CASSRAVHNEQFF. CDR3 sequence (DNA): TGTGCCAGCAGTCGAGCGGTTCACAATGAGCAGTTCTTC.

The chain links TRBV20-1 to TRBJ1-1; the D is unclear. V lost 6 bases and J lost 2, with 16 bases in between. The CDR3 runs to 14 residues. Germline CDR1 is DFQATT and CDR2 is SNEGSKA (reference sequence). CDR3 loop: CSADYPGRNTEAFF. The CDR3 bases are TGCAGTGCGGACTATCCTGGGAGAAACACTGAAGCTTTCTTT.

The chain employs TRBV5-5 and TRBJ2-6, with D unresolved. The V gene's germline CDR1 is SGHKS and CDR2 YYEKEE (reference sequence). The CDR3 length is 14 residues. Between the trimmed V and J ends, which lost 4 bases and 4 bases, there was a span of 9 bases. CDR3 DNA: TGTGCCAGCAGCCCTAGGCCCGGGGCCAACGTCCTGACTTTC. Translated, it gives CASSPRPGANVLTF.

The J gene is TRBJ2-7, the V gene TRBV6-6; D perhaps matches TRBD1 (5 bases). The CDR3 consists of 14 residues. Per germline, CDR1 MNHNY and CDR2 SVGAGI (reference sequence). Trimming left V 5 bases short and J 3 bases short, with 14 bases between. CDR3 coding DNA: TGTGCCAGCAGTCAAGGGGCCAGTTACTACGAGCAGTACTTC. Its translation is CASSQGASYYEQYF.

This clonotype was counted between two and nine times. The chain couples TRBV20-1 to TRBJ2-3; D is uncertain. There are 10 residues in the CDR3. Trimming removed 5 bases from V and 6 bases from J, with 6 bases in between. CDR1 is DFQATT and CDR2 is SNEGSKA in the germline V gene (reference sequence). The CDR3 DNA is TGCAGTGCTGGCCCCGATACGCAGTATTTT. It encodes CSAGPDTQYF.

The chain combines TRBV3-1 with TRBJ2-7; perhaps TRBD2 as D (6 bases). The germline V gene encodes CDR1 LGHDT and CDR2 YNNKEL (reference sequence). The V end was cut by 5 bases, the J end by 2 bases, with 13 bases between. The CDR3 has 14 residues. The CDR3: CASSSGLLPYEQYF. In DNA form, the CDR3 reads TGTGCCAGCAGCTCGGGACTCCTACCCTACGAGCAGTACTTC.

This clonotype was recorded only once. This rearrangement joins TRBV29-1 to TRBJ2-3; D possibly corresponds to TRBD1 (6 bases). Germline V gene sequence: CDR1 SQVTM, CDR2 ANQGSEA. V lost 5 bases to trimming and J lost 3 bases, with 15 bases between them. The CDR3 is 14 residues long. The CDR3, as DNA: TGCAGCGTTTCGACAGGTAGTATGACAGATACGCAGTATTTT. It encodes CSVSTGSMTDTQYF.

The chain links TRBV10-3 to TRBJ2-1; 10 bases are a match to TRBD2. Germline V gives CDR1 ENHRY, CDR2 SYGVKD. Losses at the gene ends were 0 bases for V and 3 bases for J; bases not matched to a gene: 5. The CDR3 extends over 17 amino acids. The CDR3 nucleotides are TGTGCCATCAGTGAGTCCCTCCTAGCGGGGGTCTACAATGAGCAGTTCTTC. Its protein is CAISESLLAGVYNEQFF.

The gene calls are TRBV11-2 and TRBJ2-1; D call uncertain. The length of the CDR3 is 13 residues. The V gene lost 2 bases and the J gene lost 4 bases, with 6 bases spanning the gap. CDR1 SGHAT and CDR2 FQNNGV come from the germline V gene. Here the CDR3 DNA reads TGTGCCAGCAGCTTACTACGGTACAATGAGCAGTTCTTC. Its protein is CASSLLRYNEQFF.

V is TRBV5-1 and J is TRBJ2-7; tentative D call: TRBD2 (5 bases). The CDR3 length is 14 residues. The germline CDR1 and CDR2 sequences are SGHRS and YFSETQ. The V end lost 1 base, the J end lost 3 bases, and 11 bases lay between the germline ends. DNA of the CDR3: TGCGCCAGCAGCTTGTGGGGAGACGGCTACGAGCAGTACTTC. Residues: CASSLWGDGYEQYF.

The chain carries TRBV6-1 and TRBJ2-7, with TRBD2 matching over 9 bases. CDR3 length: 15 amino acids. The germline V gene has CDR1 MNHNS and CDR2 SASEGT. V trimming: 6 bases; J trimming: 0 bases; junction bases outside the gene matches: 6. The DNA for the CDR3 is TGTGCCAGCAGCCTAGCGGGACGGGGCTCCTACGAGCAGTACTTC. Its translation is CASSLAGRGSYEQYF.

To note about this clonotype: A junction boundary mismatches the germline segment, possibly from a read error. The gene calls are TRBV3-1 and TRBJ2-3; unclear D gene. Germline V gene lookup returns CDR1 LGHDT and CDR2 YNNKEL (reference sequence). The CDR3 extends over 12 amino acids. The CDR3 nucleotides read TGTGCCAGCGGCCAAGCCACAGATACGCAGTATTTT. Translation gives CASGQATDTQYF.